The 30 T cell receptor beta chains given below trace back to one sample, sequenced in a study of T and B cells in COVID-19 patients. From blood, about 250-500 ng of genomic DNA served as TRB template. BIOMED2 TRB-A/B primer pools were used in multiplex TRB PCR. TCRdb itself ran the multiplex PCR reads through MiXCR, one entry per CDR3 protein. The repertoire consists of under 15,000 distinct CDR3 sequences, with 29% occurring once and the leading ten covering 7%. The specimen sequenced was blood. These receptors all stem from a human donor who had recovered from COVID-19.

This chain connects TRBV27 to TRBJ2-3; no clear D gene. This CDR3 comprises 14 residues. CDR1 MNHEY and CDR2 SMNVEV come from the germline V gene (reference sequence). Trimming left V 2 bases short and J 3 bases short, with 9 bases between. The CDR3: CASSLMSGTDTQYF. The DNA of the CDR3 is TGTGCCAGCAGTTTAATGTCCGGGACAGATACGCAGTATTTT.

Here the CDR3 reads CASRPGETASYEQYF. CDR3 bases: TGTGCCAGTCGTCCGGGCGAGACAGCCTCCTACGAGCAGTACTTC. V usage is TRBV19 and J usage is TRBJ2-7; a weak D match, TRBD1 (5 bases). The CDR3 is made up of 15 amino acids. Germline assignment: CDR1 LNHDA and CDR2 SQIVND (reference sequence). The V end lost 8 bases, the J end lost 0 bases, and 17 bases lay between the germline ends. Together with reference TRBV19 and TRBJ2-7, the CDR3 gives the full variable domain: DGGITQSPKYLFRKEGQNVTLSCEQNLNHDAMYWYRQDPGQGLRLIYYSQIVNDFQKGDIAEGYSVSREKKESFPLTVTSAQKNPTAFYLCASRPGETASYEQYFGPGTRLTVT.

This clonotype was found many times. The chain combines TRBV6-5 with TRBJ2-1; unclear D gene. There are 14 residues in the CDR3. Trimming stripped 8 bases from V and 0 bases from J, with 11 bases between. Per the germline V gene, CDR1 is MNHEY and CDR2 is SVGAGI. CDR3 DNA sequence: TGTGCCAGCCGAGGCCAACTCTCCTACAATGAGCAGTTCTTC. Protein sequence: CASRGQLSYNEQFF.

This clonotype has only a few counts. The V call is TRBV6-1, the J call TRBJ1-5; D is ambiguous. V shed 3 bases and J shed 9 bases, with 12 bases lying between them. Germline CDR1 MNHNS, CDR2 SASEGT. The CDR3 runs 13 residues. The CDR3 region is CASSDFGGPPQHF. For the CDR3, the DNA is TGTGCCAGCAGTGACTTTGGTGGGCCGCCCCAGCATTTT.

On this clonotype: Compared with germline, one end of the junction differs, possibly owing to a read error. The chain joins TRBV6-5 to TRBJ1-2; tentative D call: TRBD1 (6 bases). The CDR3 sequence is 12 residues long. Germline CDR1 MNHEY, CDR2 SVGAGI. CDR3: CASRGVDYGYTF. For the CDR3, the DNA is TGTGCGAGCAGGGGTGTAGACTATGGCTACACCTTC.

The chain uses TRBV4-3 and TRBJ2-7, with 10 bases fitting TRBD2. With V trimmed by 1 base and J by 3 bases, 3 bases remained unmatched. Germline-derived CDR1 and CDR2 are LGHNA and YSLEER. The length of the CDR3 is 15 residues. The DNA for the CDR3 is TGCGCCAGCAGCCAAGGACTAGCGGGTAACTACGAGCAGTACTTC. Translation: CASSQGLAGNYEQYF.

This clonotype was counted between two and nine times. J is TRBJ1-4 and V is TRBV6-5; D uncertain. Germline V CDR1 and CDR2: MNHEY, SVGAGI. Trimming removed 5 bases at V and 0 bases at J, with 13 bases between. The CDR3 contains 16 residues. The CDR3 protein is CASSRTDLATNEKLFF. CDR3 nucleotides: TGTGCCAGCAGTCGGACTGATCTTGCAACTAATGAAAAACTGTTTTTT.

This chain connects TRBV5-1 to TRBJ2-2; a possible D gene is TRBD2 (5 bases). Germline lookup yields CDR1 SGHRS and CDR2 YFSETQ. The ends were cut back, 2 bases at V and 3 bases at J, with 8 bases in the middle. The CDR3 is 14 residues long. The CDR3 loop is CASSFAGHTGELFF. The CDR3 nucleotides are TGCGCCAGCAGCTTCGCGGGCCACACCGGGGAGCTGTTTTTT.

This rearrangement joins TRBV11-1 to TRBJ2-7, with D perhaps TRBD1 (5 bases). CDR1 is SGHAT and CDR2 is FQDESV in the germline V gene (reference sequence). The CDR3 runs 16 residues. V lost 5 bases and J lost 6, with 23 bases in between. CDR3 amino acids: CASSHKPAGWYAEQYF. The CDR3 DNA follows: TGTGCCAGCAGCCACAAGCCGGCAGGGTGGTATGCCGAGCAGTACTTC.

This clonotype was observed a few times. V gene TRBV5-5 combines with J gene TRBJ1-5, with D unclear. V lost 2 bases, J lost 5 bases, and 8 bases lay in between. The CDR3 is made up of 13 amino acids. CDR1 is SGHKS and CDR2 is YYEKEE in the germline V gene (reference sequence). This chain's CDR3 is CASSFNGDQPQHF. As DNA, the CDR3 is TGTGCCAGCAGCTTTAATGGCGATCAGCCCCAGCATTTT.

The J gene is TRBJ2-2, the V gene TRBV6-5; D is undetermined. V lost 5 bases and J 2 bases, leaving 9 bases between the germline ends. There are 14 residues in the CDR3. The germline V gene encodes CDR1 MNHEY and CDR2 SVGAGI. CDR3 protein: CASSAIDNTGELFF. The CDR3 bases are TGTGCCAGCAGTGCGATAGATAACACCGGGGAGCTGTTTTTT.

The chain combines TRBV5-1 with TRBJ2-6, with TRBD2 as a possible D gene (6 bases). The germline CDR1 and CDR2 sequences are SGHRS and YFSETQ. Between the trimmed V and J ends, which lost 1 base and 2 bases, there was a span of 19 bases. The CDR3 runs 19 residues. CDR3 amino acids: CASSLFGGMEGTGANVLTF. The CDR3, as DNA: TGCGCCAGCAGCTTGTTCGGTGGCATGGAGGGAACTGGGGCCAACGTCCTGACTTTC.

V and J are TRBV24-1 and TRBJ2-5; 11 bases match TRBD2. Germline values: CDR1 KGHDR, CDR2 SFDVKD. With 4 bases clipped from V and 4 bases from J, the junction kept 4 bases outside the gene matches. CDR3 size: 15 residues. The CDR3 nucleotides are TGTGCCACCAGTGACCCCGGACTAGCGGGAGAGACCCAGTACTTC. It specifies CATSDPGLAGETQYF.

This clonotype is classed as medium-sized (0.01 to 0.1%). This sequence joins TRBV29-1 and TRBJ1-4; D uncertain. The CDR3 has 11 amino acids. CDR1 is SQVTM and CDR2 is ANQGSEA in the germline V gene. V was shortened by 4 bases and J by 6 bases, with 6 bases between the two germline ends. CDR3 in DNA: TGCAGCGTTGTCCGGGATGAAAAACTGTTTTTT. This sequence encodes CSVVRDEKLFF.

V gene TRBV27 combines with J gene TRBJ1-2; D perhaps matches TRBD1 (5 bases). V lost 5 bases, J lost 8 bases, and 18 bases lay in between. The CDR3 runs to 14 residues. The V gene's germline CDR1 is MNHEY and CDR2 SMNVEV (reference sequence). This chain's CDR3 is CASSRGTVSDGYTF. For the CDR3, the DNA is TGTGCCAGCAGTCGAGGGACGGTCTCGGACGGCTACACCTTC.

This clonotype came up a few times. The V and J genes are TRBV5-1 and TRBJ2-7; 8 bases match TRBD2. Germline V gives CDR1 SGHRS, CDR2 YFSETQ. This CDR3 has 15 residues. V shed 4 bases and J 2 bases; nucleotides not matched to a gene: 8. CDR3: CASSLNPAGAYEQYF. In nucleotides, the CDR3 is TGCGCCAGCAGCCTAAATCCAGCGGGGGCCTACGAGCAGTACTTC.

In this sample, this clonotype turned up a few times. CDR3 sequence reads: CSVEAPETPYGYTF. The CDR3 region has the DNA TGCAGCGTTGAAGCCCCAGAGACCCCCTATGGCTACACCTTC. The chain uses TRBV29-1 and TRBJ1-2; D is unclear. The CDR3 is 14 amino acids. V was pared by 1 base and J by 4 bases, with 13 bases between. Germline-derived CDR1 and CDR2 are SQVTM and ANQGSEA.

This clonotype qualifies as medium-sized (0.01 to 0.1%). V is TRBV29-1 and J is TRBJ1-4, with 8 bases fitting TRBD1. Germline CDR1 and CDR2: SQVTM and ANQGSEA. This CDR3 spans 15 amino acids. The V segment lost 4 bases and the J segment 0 bases; nucleotides outside the gene matches: 4. The CDR3 here is CSVVQGAATNEKLFF. CDR3 in DNA: TGCAGCGTTGTTCAGGGGGCAGCAACTAATGAAAAACTGTTTTTT.

The chain is built from TRBV21-1 and TRBJ2-7; the table's D call, TRBD1, was not checked against the DNA. TRBV21-1 constitutes a pseudogene. This CDR3 spans 14 amino acids. Written as DNA, the CDR3 is TGTGCCAGCAGCACGCCCTGGGGGGGTGGCGAGCAGTACTTC. It encodes CASSTPWGGGEQYF.

The chain employs TRBV27 and TRBJ1-4; the D is unclear. The CDR3 has 14 residues. V was clipped by 2 bases and J by 4 bases, with 8 bases between them. The germline V gene encodes CDR1 MNHEY and CDR2 SMNVEV (reference sequence). CDR3: CASSLAAFNEKLFF. Written as DNA, the CDR3 is TGTGCCAGCAGTTTAGCAGCATTTAATGAAAAACTGTTTTTT.

This clonotype was counted many times. The V call is TRBV6-5, the J call TRBJ2-7; TRBD1 aligns across 10 bases. In germline, CDR1 is MNHEY, CDR2 SVGAGI. There are 18 residues in the CDR3. The V and J ends lost 2 bases and 10 bases, in that order; junction bases with no gene match: 20. The CDR3 protein is CASSYMAGDGTGETYQYF. CDR3 sequence (DNA): TGTGCCAGCAGTTACATGGCCGGCGACGGGACAGGGGAGACTTATCAGTACTTC.

This chain links TRBV6-5 with TRBJ1-2; TRBD1 agrees at 7 bases. This CDR3 has 17 residues. V dropped 8 bases and J dropped 2; count of bases not matched to a gene: 17. CDR1 is MNHEY and CDR2 is SVGAGI in the germline V gene. DNA for the CDR3: TGTGCCAGCTCCTCTTGGGACAGAAGATACGAGAACTATGGCTACACCTTC. Its translation: CASSSWDRRYENYGYTF.

There are a few counts of this clonotype. V gene TRBV15 combines with J gene TRBJ1-2; 11 bases map to TRBD1. CDR1 is LNHNV and CDR2 is YYDKDF in the germline V gene (reference sequence). V trimming: 1 base; J trimming: 3 bases; junction bases outside the gene matches: 7. The CDR3 is 17 amino acids. For the CDR3, the DNA is TGTGCCACCAGCAGAGCATTCCCGGGACAGGGGGACTATGGCTACACCTTC. Translation: CATSRAFPGQGDYGYTF.

V is TRBV29-1 and J is TRBJ1-1; D is uncertain. The germline V gene has CDR1 SQVTM and CDR2 ANQGSEA. The CDR3 totals 12 residues. V was trimmed by 5 bases and J by 4 bases, leaving 11 bases between them. In DNA form, the CDR3 reads TGCAGCGTTCTCAGAGGGTTCACTGAAGCTTTCTTT. As protein: CSVLRGFTEAFF.

V is TRBV5-6 and J is TRBJ2-1; 10 bases match TRBD2. J was trimmed by 4 bases and V by 0 bases; bases with no gene match: 1. The CDR3 length is 15 residues. The germline V gene encodes CDR1 SGHDT and CDR2 YYEEEE. In nucleotides, the CDR3 is TGTGCCAGCAGCTTGGGGACTAGCGGTTACAATGAGCAGTTCTTC. This gives the protein CASSLGTSGYNEQFF.

In its sample, this clonotype was seen many times. This rearrangement joins TRBV6-6 to TRBJ2-3; D gene uncertain. Between the trimmed V and J ends, which lost 2 bases and 0 bases, there was a span of 9 bases. The CDR3 is made up of 15 amino acids. CDR1 and CDR2 from the germline V gene are MNHNY and SVGAGI (reference sequence). The CDR3 reads CASSYRGTSTDTQYF. CDR3 sequence (DNA): TGTGCCAGCAGTTACCGCGGAACTAGCACAGATACGCAGTATTTT.

This clonotype has only a few counts. The V and J genes are TRBV13 and TRBJ2-7; D gene unclear. CDR1 and CDR2 (germline): PRHDT, FYEKMQ (reference sequence). This CDR3 has 15 amino acids. Trimming took 5 bases from V and 4 from J, leaving 18 bases between them. As DNA, the CDR3 is TGTGCCAGCAGCAACCGGGCCTACGCCGCATACGAGCAGTACTTC. Encoded protein: CASSNRAYAAYEQYF.

This clonotype has only one observation. At one boundary the junction diverges from the germline segment, which might be a read error. CDR3 sequence reads: CASSLVGGIPYAKNVQYF. CDR3 nucleotides: TGTGCCAGCAGCTTAGTAGGGGGAATCCCCTATGCCAAAAACGTTCAGTACTTC. The rearrangement uses TRBV7-9 and TRBJ2-4; D might be TRBD1 (6 bases). The CDR3 covers 18 residues. CDR1 and CDR2 from the germline V gene are SEHNR and FQNEAQ (reference sequence).

The V and J genes are TRBV6-2 or TRBV6-3 and TRBJ2-3; D gene uncertain. With 2 bases removed from V and 0 bases from J, the gap between germline ends came to 6 bases. There are 14 residues in the CDR3. Germline V gene sequence: CDR1 MNHEY, CDR2 SVGEGT. CDR3 sequence: CASSYLQSTDTQYF. The CDR3 DNA reads as TGTGCCAGCAGTTACCTTCAGAGCACAGATACGCAGTATTTT.

The chain uses TRBV6-5 and TRBJ1-2, with 8 bases lining up with TRBD1. With 0 bases clipped from V and 4 bases from J, the junction kept 7 bases outside the gene matches. The CDR3 extends over 16 amino acids. From germline, CDR1 is MNHEY and CDR2 SVGAGI. This chain's CDR3 is CASSYSNQGAIYGYTF. In nucleotides, the CDR3 is TGTGCCAGCAGTTACTCGAACCAGGGGGCGATCTATGGCTACACCTTC.